Listed below are T cell receptor beta chains from one sample, sequenced in a study of blood T cell repertoires in COVID-19. Produced via immunoSEQ multiplex PCR; TCRdb's table is partial and in-frame only. The table lists fewer than 250,000 clones, around 80% of them singletons. Input material: peripheral blood. The receptors were gathered from a woman between 50 and 59 years old with acute or convalescent COVID-19. CDR3s include the opening cysteine and the closing phenylalanine or tryptophan. A D gene is named only where the DNA matches it firmly. Size tells how often a clone was seen (once, few, many) or the class of an expanded clone, and some rows leave it out.

>NA|TRBD2|TRBJ2-7|TRBV24-1
CATSDSSGGLYEQYF
TGTGCCACCAGTGATTCTAGCGGGGGGCTATACGAGCAGTACTTC
>NA|NA|TRBJ2-5|TRBV11-2
CASSLDNRMGGSAQETQYF
TGTGCCAGCAGCTTAGATAACAGGATGGGCGGCTCCGCTCAAGAGACCCAGTACTTC
>once|TRBD1|TRBJ1-3|TRBV28
CASSSLTGDWSRNTIYF
TGTGCCAGCAGTTCCTTGACAGGGGACTGGAGCCGAAACACCATATATTTT
>NA|TRBD1|TRBJ2-7|TRBV11-2
CASSLDLFGTGIDEQYF
TGTGCCAGCAGCTTAGATCTGTTTGGGACAGGGATAGACGAGCAGTACTTC
>NA|TRBD1|TRBJ1-5|TRBV9
CASSQDRASQPQHF
TGTGCCAGCAGCCAGGACAGGGCTAGTCAGCCCCAGCATTTT
>NA|NA|TRBJ2-5|TRBV6-6
CASSRNRLELQETQYF
TGTGCCAGCAGTAGAAACAGACTAGAACTCCAAGAGACCCAGTACTTC
>once|NA|TRBJ2-2|TRBV24-1
CATSDFLAKNTGELFF
TGTGCCACCAGTGATTTTCTGGCAAAGAACACCGGGGAGCTGTTTTTT
>NA|TRBD1|TRBJ1-4|TRBV9
CASSVGTGIPTNEKLFF
TGTGCCAGCAGCGTGGGGACAGGTATCCCAACTAATGAAAAACTGTTTTTT
>NA|NA|TRBJ1-2|TRBV18
CASASDRNYGYTF
TGTGCCAGCGCTTCGGACAGAAACTATGGCTACACCTTC
>NA|TRBD1|TRBJ2-3|TRBV10-1
CASSGKAQGAYRIADTQYF
TGCGCCAGCAGTGGGAAGGCACAGGGGGCCTATAGGATTGCAGATACGCAGTATTTT
>few|TRBD1|TRBJ2-2|TRBV5-1
CASRPGGLNTGELFF
TGCGCCAGCCGGCCAGGGGGATTGAACACCGGGGAGCTGTTTTTT
>NA|NA|TRBJ2-3|TRBV2
CASSEVVREVGTDTQYF
TGTGCCAGCAGTGAAGTCGTGAGAGAGGTTGGCACAGATACGCAGTATTTT
>NA|TRBD2|TRBJ2-1|TRBV10-2
CASSGREYNEQFF
TGCGCCAGCAGTGGGCGGGAGTACAATGAGCAGTTCTTC
>once|NA|TRBJ2-2|TRBV11-3
CASSVLGPTRGTGELFF
TGTGCCAGCAGCGTCCTGGGTCCAACTCGGGGCACCGGGGAGCTGTTTTTT
>NA|NA|TRBJ1-1|TRBV28
CASPGEGDMNTEAFF
TGTGCCAGCCCGGGTGAGGGAGACATGAACACTGAAGCTTTCTTT
>NA|NA|TRBJ2-3|TRBV15
CATSRGTTSTDTQYF
TGTGCCACCAGCAGGGGGACAACTAGCACAGATACGCAGTATTTT
>NA|NA|TRBJ1-5|TRBV5-1
CASSLGEGTNQPQHF
TGCGCCAGCAGCTTGGGGGAGGGGACGAATCAGCCCCAGCATTTT
>NA|NA|TRBJ1-6|TRBV27
CASSLSDSPLHF
TGTGCCAGCAGTTTATCGGACAGTCCCCTCCACTTT
>NA|NA|TRBJ2-2|TRBV5-6
CASSLTSFTGELFF
TGTGCCAGCAGCTTGACCAGTTTCACCGGGGAGCTGTTTTTT
>once|TRBD2|TRBJ2-3|TRBV2
CATKELAGGPGTDTQYF
TGTGCCACCAAAGAACTAGCGGGAGGGCCCGGCACAGATACGCAGTATTTT
>NA|NA|TRBJ1-5|TRBV6-6
CASTLGGLPQHF
TGTGCCAGCACATTAGGAGGACTGCCCCAGCATTTT
>NA|NA|TRBJ1-4|TRBV15
CATSRPTDPSEEKLFF
TGTGCCACCAGCAGACCTACAGACCCGTCCGAGGAAAAACTGTTTTTT
>NA|TRBD1|TRBJ2-7|TRBV5-1
CASSSRTGAAYEQYF
TGCGCCAGCAGCTCTCGAACAGGGGCTGCCTACGAGCAGTACTTC
>NA|NA|TRBJ1-1|TRBV30
CAWNRKDSGGTEAFF
TGTGCCTGGAACAGAAAAGACTCCGGGGGGACTGAAGCTTTCTTT
>NA|TRBD2|TRBJ2-7|TRBV5-4
CASRGAKEREGEQYF
TGTGCCAGCAGAGGAGCTAAAGAGCGGGAAGGCGAGCAGTACTTC
>NA|TRBD1|TRBJ2-5|TRBV4-1
CASSQVQGTGETQYF
TGCGCCAGCAGCCAGGTACAGGGGACCGGGGAGACCCAGTACTTC
>NA|TRBD2|TRBJ2-6|TRBV5-1
CASSLGTSLSGANVLTF
TGCGCCAGCAGCTTGGGGACTAGCCTCTCTGGGGCCAACGTCCTGACTTTC
>NA|TRBD2|TRBJ2-5|TRBV28
CASSPPSGSMQTQYF
TGTGCCAGCAGCCCGCCTAGCGGGAGTATGCAGACCCAGTACTTC
>NA|NA|TRBJ1-1|TRBV21-1
CASSKGTGTNTEAFF
TGTGCCAGCAGCAAAGGTACAGGTACGAACACTGAAGCTTTCTTT
>once|TRBD2|TRBJ2-7|TRBV30
CAWSHSGSNPYEQYF
TGTGCCTGGAGTCACAGCGGGAGTAATCCCTACGAGCAGTACTTC
>NA|TRBD2|TRBJ2-5|TRBV6-5
CASSRLAETQYF
TGTGCCAGCAGTCGACTAGCAGAGACCCAGTACTTC
>once|TRBD1|TRBJ1-2|TRBV7-9
CASSPRQGAGYGYTF
TGTGCCAGCAGCCCACGACAGGGGGCAGGCTATGGCTACACCTTC
>NA|NA|TRBJ2-1|TRBV4-1
CASSHEGGGRYEFF
TGCGCCAGCAGCCATGAAGGGGGCGGGAGGTACGAGTTCTTC
>NA|NA|TRBJ2-5|TRBV28
CASSSSIPGETQYF
TGTGCCAGCAGTTCATCCATCCCGGGGGAGACCCAGTACTTC
>NA|TRBD2|TRBJ2-3|TRBV28
CASSTRLAEDTDTQYF
TGTGCCAGCAGTACTAGACTAGCAGAAGACACAGATACGCAGTATTTT
>NA|TRBD2|TRBJ2-3|TRBV30
CAWSPGLAGGLPLADTQYF
TGTGCCTGGTCCCCGGGACTAGCGGGAGGGCTGCCTTTGGCAGATACGCAGTATTTT
>NA|TRBD2|TRBJ2-1|TRBV30
CAWRIRRGLAGGNEQFF
TGTGCCTGGAGGATCAGAAGGGGGCTAGCGGGAGGAAATGAGCAGTTCTTC
>NA|NA|TRBJ2-3|TRBV25-1
CASSQSDTQYF
TGTGCCAGCAGCCAATCAGATACGCAGTATTTT
>NA|TRBD2|TRBJ2-3|TRBV24-1
CATSDLKSSGRLDTQYF
TGTGCCACCAGTGATTTGAAGAGTAGCGGGAGGTTGGATACGCAGTATTTT
>once|NA|TRBJ2-1|TRBV7-8
CASSPQRAYNEQFF
TGTGCCAGCAGCCCCCAAAGAGCCTACAATGAGCAGTTCTTC
>NA|TRBD1|TRBJ2-7|TRBV10-3
CAISDHSGTGGGYEQYF
TGTGCCATCAGTGACCACTCCGGGACAGGGGGCGGTTACGAGCAGTACTTC
>NA|TRBD2|TRBJ2-1|TRBV23-1
CASSQSAAVAGGSYNEQFF
TGCGCCAGCAGTCAATCAGCCGCAGTAGCGGGAGGGTCCTACAATGAGCAGTTCTTC
>NA|NA|TRBJ1-2|TRBV5-6
CASSLWGGDYGYTF
TGTGCCAGCAGCTTGTGGGGGGGCGACTATGGCTACACCTTC
>NA|NA|TRBJ2-1|TRBV5-4
CASSPGTNLEFF
TGTGCCAGCAGCCCGGGGACAAACCTAGAGTTCTTC
>NA|TRBD2|TRBJ2-5|TRBV24-1
CATSDLDLAGGPETQYF
TGTGCCACCAGTGATTTGGATCTAGCGGGAGGGCCAGAGACCCAGTACTTC
>NA|NA|TRBJ2-1|TRBV7-3
CASSLNSGNYNEQFF
TGTGCCAGCAGCCTAAATAGCGGAAATTACAATGAGCAGTTCTTC
>NA|TRBD1|TRBJ1-6|TRBV9
CASSLDRDNSPLHF
TGTGCCAGCAGCCTCGACAGGGATAATTCACCCCTCCACTTT
>NA|TRBD2|TRBJ2-1|TRBV4-1
CASSQPGTSGRYEQFF
TGCGCCAGCAGCCAGCCCGGGACTAGCGGGAGATACGAGCAGTTCTTC
>NA|TRBD1|TRBJ1-5|TRBV3-1/TRBV3-2
CASSQGQNRGRQPQHF
TGTGCCAGCAGCCAAGGTCAAAACAGGGGGCGTCAGCCCCAGCATTTT
>NA|NA|TRBJ1-3|TRBV28
CASWAPPGSGNTIYF
TGTGCCAGCTGGGCCCCCCCAGGCTCTGGAAACACCATATATTTT
>NA|NA|TRBJ1-5|TRBV19
CASSLGQYQPQHF
TGTGCCAGTAGCCTCGGACAGTATCAGCCCCAGCATTTT
>NA|TRBD2|TRBJ2-5|TRBV19
CASKLAGEETQYF
TGTGCCAGTAAGCTAGCGGGAGAAGAGACCCAGTACTTC
>NA|TRBD1|TRBJ2-2|TRBV19
CASSTGQGLHSNTGELFF
TGTGCCAGTAGTACCGGACAGGGCCTCCACTCGAACACCGGGGAGCTGTTTTTT
>NA|TRBD2|TRBJ2-5|TRBV10-1
CARPGTSASIAGEIEETQYF
TGCGCCAGGCCCGGGACTAGCGCGAGTATAGCGGGAGAGATCGAAGAGACCCAGTACTTC
>NA|NA|TRBJ2-5|TRBV11-2
CASSLEGEYQETQYF
TGTGCCAGCAGCTTAGAAGGAGAGTACCAAGAGACCCAGTACTTC